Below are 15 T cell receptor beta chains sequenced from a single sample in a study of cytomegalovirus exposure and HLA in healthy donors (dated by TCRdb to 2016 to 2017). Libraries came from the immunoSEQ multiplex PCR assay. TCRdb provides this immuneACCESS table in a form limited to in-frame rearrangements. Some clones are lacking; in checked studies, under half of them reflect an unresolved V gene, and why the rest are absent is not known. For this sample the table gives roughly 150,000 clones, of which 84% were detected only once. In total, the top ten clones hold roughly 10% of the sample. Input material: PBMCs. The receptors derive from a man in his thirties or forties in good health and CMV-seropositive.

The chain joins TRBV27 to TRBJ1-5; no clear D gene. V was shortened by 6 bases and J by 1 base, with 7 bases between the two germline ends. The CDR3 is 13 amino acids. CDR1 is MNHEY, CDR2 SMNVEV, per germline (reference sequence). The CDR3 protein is CASREESNQPQHF. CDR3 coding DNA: TGTGCCAGCAGGGAGGAAAGCAATCAGCCCCAGCATTTT.

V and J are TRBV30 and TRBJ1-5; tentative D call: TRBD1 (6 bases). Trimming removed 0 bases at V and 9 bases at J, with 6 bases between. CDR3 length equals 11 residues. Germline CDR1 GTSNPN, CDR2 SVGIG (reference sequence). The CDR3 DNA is TGTGCCTGGAGTGTAGGGGGGCCCCAGCATTTT. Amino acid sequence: CAWSVGGPQHF.

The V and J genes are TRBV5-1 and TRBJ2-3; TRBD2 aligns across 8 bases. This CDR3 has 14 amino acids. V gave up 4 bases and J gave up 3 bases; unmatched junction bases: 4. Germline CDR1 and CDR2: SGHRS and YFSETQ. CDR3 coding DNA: TGCGCCAGCAGCCCCGGACTAGCTACAGATACGCAGTATTTT. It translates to CASSPGLATDTQYF.

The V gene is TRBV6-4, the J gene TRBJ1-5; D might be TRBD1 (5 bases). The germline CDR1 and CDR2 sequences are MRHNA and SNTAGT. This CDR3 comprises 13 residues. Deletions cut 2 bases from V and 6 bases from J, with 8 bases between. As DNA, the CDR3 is TGTGCCAGCAGTGACGGGGGGGTTCAGCCCCAGCATTTT. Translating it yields CASSDGGVQPQHF.

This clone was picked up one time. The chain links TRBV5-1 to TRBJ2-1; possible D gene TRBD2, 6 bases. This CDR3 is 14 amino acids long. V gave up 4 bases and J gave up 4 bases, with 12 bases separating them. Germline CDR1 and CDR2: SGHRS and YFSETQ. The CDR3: CASSAGTDYNEQFF. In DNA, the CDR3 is TGCGCCAGCAGCGCGGGGACGGATTACAATGAGCAGTTCTTC.

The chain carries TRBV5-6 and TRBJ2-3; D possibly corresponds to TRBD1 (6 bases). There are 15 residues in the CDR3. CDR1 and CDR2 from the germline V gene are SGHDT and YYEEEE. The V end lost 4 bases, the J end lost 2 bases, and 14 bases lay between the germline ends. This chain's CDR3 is CASSPDRIYTDTQYF. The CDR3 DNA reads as TGTGCCAGCAGCCCAGACAGGATCTACACAGATACGCAGTATTTT. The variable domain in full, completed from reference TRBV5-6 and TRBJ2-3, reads DAGVTQSPTHLIKTRGQQVTLRCSPKSGHDTVSWYQQALGQGPQFIFQYYEEEERQRGNFPDRFSGHQFPNYSSELNVNALLLGDSALYLCASSPDRIYTDTQYFGPGTRLTVL.

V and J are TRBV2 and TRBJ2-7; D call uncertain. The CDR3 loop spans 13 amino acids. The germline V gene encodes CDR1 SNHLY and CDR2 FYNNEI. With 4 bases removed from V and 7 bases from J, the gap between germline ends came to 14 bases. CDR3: CASSGVPAREQYF. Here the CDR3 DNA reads TGTGCCAGCAGTGGAGTTCCCGCGCGGGAGCAGTACTTC.

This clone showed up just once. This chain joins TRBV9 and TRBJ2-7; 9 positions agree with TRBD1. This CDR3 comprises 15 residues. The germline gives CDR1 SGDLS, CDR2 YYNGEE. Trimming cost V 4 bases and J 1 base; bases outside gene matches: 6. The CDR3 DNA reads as TGTGCCAGCAGCCCCCCCGGGACAGGGTCCTACGAGCAGTACTTC. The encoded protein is CASSPPGTGSYEQYF.

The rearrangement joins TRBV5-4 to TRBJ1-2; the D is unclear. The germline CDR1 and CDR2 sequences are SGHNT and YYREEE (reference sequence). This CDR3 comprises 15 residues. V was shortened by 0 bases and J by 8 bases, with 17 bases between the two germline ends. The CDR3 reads CASSLEAGQVYGYTF. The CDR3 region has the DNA TGTGCCAGCAGCTTGGAGGCGGGCCAGGTCTACGGCTACACCTTC.

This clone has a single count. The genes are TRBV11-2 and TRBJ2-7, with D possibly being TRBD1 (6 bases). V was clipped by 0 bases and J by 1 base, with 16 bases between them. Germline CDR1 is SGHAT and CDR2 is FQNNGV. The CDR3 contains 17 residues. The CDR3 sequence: CASSLESVGALSYEQYF. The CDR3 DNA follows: TGTGCCAGCAGCTTAGAGAGCGTGGGGGCATTATCCTACGAGCAGTACTTC.

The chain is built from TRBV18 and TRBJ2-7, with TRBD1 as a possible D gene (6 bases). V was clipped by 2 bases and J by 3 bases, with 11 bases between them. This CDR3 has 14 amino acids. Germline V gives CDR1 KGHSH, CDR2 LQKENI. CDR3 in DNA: TGTGCCAGCTCACCAGGTCCGGACAGCTACGAGCAGTACTTC. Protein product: CASSPGPDSYEQYF.

CDR3 protein: CASGQDRGNTIYF. The CDR3, as DNA: TGTGCCAGCGGACAGGACAGGGGAAACACCATATATTTT. The chain has TRBV9 and TRBJ1-3, with 7 nucleotides matching TRBD1. The CDR3 length is 13 residues. CDR1 SGDLS and CDR2 YYNGEE come from the germline V gene. Losses at the gene ends were 7 bases for V and 4 bases for J; bases not matched to a gene: 5.

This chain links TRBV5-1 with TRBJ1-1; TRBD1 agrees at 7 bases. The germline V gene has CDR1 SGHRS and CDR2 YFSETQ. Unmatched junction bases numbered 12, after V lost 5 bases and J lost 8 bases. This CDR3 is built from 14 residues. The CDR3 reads CASSQSTGQVEAFF. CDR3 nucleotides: TGCGCCAGCAGTCAATCGACAGGGCAGGTAGAAGCTTTCTTT.

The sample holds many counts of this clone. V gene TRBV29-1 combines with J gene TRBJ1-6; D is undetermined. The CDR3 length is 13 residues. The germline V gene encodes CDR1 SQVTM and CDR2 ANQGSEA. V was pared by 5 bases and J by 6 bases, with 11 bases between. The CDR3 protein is CSVRTRGNSPLHF. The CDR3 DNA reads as TGCAGCGTTAGGACGCGGGGTAATTCACCCCTCCACTTT.

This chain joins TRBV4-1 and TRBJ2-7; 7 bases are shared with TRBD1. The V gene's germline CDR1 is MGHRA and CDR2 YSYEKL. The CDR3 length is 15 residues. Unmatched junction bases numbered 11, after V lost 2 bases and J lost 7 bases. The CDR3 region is CASSQTTGSEVEQYF. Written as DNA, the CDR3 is TGCGCCAGCAGCCAAACGACAGGGTCAGAGGTGGAGCAGTACTTC.